This note documents a single TCR beta chain sequence. With V trimmed by 5 bases and J by 7 bases, 9 bases remained unmatched. This CDR3 is built from 15 residues. Germline CDR1 reads MNHEY; CDR2 reads SVGAGI. This entry is derived from a study of blood T cell repertoires in COVID-19. Study overall: Acute-phase and convalescent COVID-19 samples originated in the United States, Italy and Spain. PBMCs, B-cell-depleted T cells, or T cells provided the cDNA or gDNA that made up the material.

In the authors' workflow: Reference gene primer amplification yielded estimated nucleated cell counts. This table comes from immunoSEQ multiplex PCR, and its TCRdb copy is limited to in-frame clones, with some not included. The V and J calls and clone size are taken from that table; D and trimming were inferred from the DNA. The sample contains some 140,000 clones, roughly 90% of which appear only once. The sample was peripheral blood. The chain recombines TRBV6-5 with TRBJ2-7, with 12 bases aligning to TRBD1. The receptor was derived from a man aged 65 to 79 with active COVID-19. For the CDR3, the DNA is TGTGCCAGCAGTACACCGGGACAGGGGGCTTATGAGCAGTACTTC. It codes for CASSTPGQGAYEQYF.